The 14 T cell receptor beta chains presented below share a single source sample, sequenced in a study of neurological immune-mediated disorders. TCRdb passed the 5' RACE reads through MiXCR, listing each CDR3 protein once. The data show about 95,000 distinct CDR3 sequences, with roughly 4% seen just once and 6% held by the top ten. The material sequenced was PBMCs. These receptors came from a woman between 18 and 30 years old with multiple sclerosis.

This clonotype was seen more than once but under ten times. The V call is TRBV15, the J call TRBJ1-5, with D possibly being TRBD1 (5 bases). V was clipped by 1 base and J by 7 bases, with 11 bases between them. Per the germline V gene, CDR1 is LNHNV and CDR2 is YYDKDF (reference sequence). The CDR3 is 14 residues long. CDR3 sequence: CATSRVGGRQPQHF. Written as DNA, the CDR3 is TGTGCCACCAGCAGAGTCGGGGGTAGGCAGCCCCAGCATTTT.

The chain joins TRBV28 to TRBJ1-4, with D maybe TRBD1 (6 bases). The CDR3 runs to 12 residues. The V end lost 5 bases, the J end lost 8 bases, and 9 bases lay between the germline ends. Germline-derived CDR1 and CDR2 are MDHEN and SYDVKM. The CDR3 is CASSQGREKLFF. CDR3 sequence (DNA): TGTGCCAGCAGTCAGGGGCGCGAAAAACTGTTTTTT. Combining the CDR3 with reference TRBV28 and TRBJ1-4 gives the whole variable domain DVKVTQSSRYLVKRTGEKVFLECVQDMDHENMFWYRQDPGLGLRLIYFSYDVKMKEKGDIPEGYSVSREKKERFSLILESASTNQTSMYLCASSQGREKLFFGSGTQLSVL.

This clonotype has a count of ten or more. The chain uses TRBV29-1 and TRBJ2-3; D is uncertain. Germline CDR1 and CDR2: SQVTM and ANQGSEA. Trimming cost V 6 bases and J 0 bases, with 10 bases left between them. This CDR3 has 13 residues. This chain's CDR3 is CSVDLESTDTQYF. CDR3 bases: TGCAGCGTGGACCTAGAAAGCACAGATACGCAGTATTTT.

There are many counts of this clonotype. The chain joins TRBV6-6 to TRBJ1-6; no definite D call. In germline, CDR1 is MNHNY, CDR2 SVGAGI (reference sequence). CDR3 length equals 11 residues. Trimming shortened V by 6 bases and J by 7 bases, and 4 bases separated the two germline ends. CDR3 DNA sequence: TGTGCCAGCAGGTCAAATTCACCCCTCCACTTT. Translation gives CASRSNSPLHF.

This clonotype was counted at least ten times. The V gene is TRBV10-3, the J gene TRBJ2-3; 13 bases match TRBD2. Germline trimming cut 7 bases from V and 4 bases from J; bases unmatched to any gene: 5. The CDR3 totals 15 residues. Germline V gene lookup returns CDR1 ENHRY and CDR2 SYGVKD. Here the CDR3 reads CAINMGLAGSDTQYF. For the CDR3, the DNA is TGTGCCATCAATATGGGACTAGCGGGGTCAGATACGCAGTATTTT.

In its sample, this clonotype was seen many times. The CDR3 region is CSARDPRSLEGYTF. CDR3 sequence (DNA): TGCAGTGCTAGAGATCCCCGATCCCTCGAGGGCTACACCTTC. The rearrangement uses TRBV20-1 and TRBJ1-2; D remains ambiguous. Germline assignment: CDR1 DFQATT and CDR2 SNEGSKA (reference sequence). V lost 0 bases to trimming and J lost 8 bases, with 16 bases between them. The CDR3 runs to 14 residues.

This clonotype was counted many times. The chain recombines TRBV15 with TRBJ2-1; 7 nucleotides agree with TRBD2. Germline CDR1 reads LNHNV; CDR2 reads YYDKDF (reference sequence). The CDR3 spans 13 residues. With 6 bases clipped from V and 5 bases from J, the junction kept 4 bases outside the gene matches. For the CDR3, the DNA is TGTGCCACCAGGAGGGGAGGGAACAATGAGCAGTTCTTC. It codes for CATRRGGNNEQFF.

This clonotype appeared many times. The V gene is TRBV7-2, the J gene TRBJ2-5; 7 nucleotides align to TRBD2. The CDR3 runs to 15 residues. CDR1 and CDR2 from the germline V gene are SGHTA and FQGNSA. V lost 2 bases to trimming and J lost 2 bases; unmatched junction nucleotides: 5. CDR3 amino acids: CASSLQAGSQETQYF. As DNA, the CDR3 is TGTGCCAGCAGCTTACAAGCGGGAAGTCAAGAGACCCAGTACTTC.

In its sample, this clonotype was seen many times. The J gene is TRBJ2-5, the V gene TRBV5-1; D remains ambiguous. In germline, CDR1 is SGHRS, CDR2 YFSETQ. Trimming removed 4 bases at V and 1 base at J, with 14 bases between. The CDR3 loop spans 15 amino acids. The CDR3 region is CASSPTDGLQETQYF. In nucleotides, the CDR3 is TGCGCCAGCAGCCCCACCGACGGTCTCCAAGAGACCCAGTACTTC.

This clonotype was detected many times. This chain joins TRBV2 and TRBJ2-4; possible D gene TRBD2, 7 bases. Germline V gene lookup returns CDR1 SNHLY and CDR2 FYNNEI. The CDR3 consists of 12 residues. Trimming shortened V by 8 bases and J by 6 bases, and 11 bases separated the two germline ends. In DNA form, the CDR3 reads TGTGCCAGCGGGGGCGGGGGAAACATTCAGTACTTC. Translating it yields CASGGGGNIQYF.

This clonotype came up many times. CDR3 in amino acids: CASSPAGTGGFGAFF. The CDR3, as DNA: TGTGCCAGCAGCCCGGCGGGGACAGGGGGTTTTGGAGCTTTCTTT. The V call is TRBV3-1, the J call TRBJ1-1; 11 positions match TRBD1. V trimming: 4 bases; J trimming: 10 bases; junction bases outside the gene matches: 11. Germline lookup yields CDR1 LGHDT and CDR2 YNNKEL (reference sequence). The CDR3 spans 15 residues.

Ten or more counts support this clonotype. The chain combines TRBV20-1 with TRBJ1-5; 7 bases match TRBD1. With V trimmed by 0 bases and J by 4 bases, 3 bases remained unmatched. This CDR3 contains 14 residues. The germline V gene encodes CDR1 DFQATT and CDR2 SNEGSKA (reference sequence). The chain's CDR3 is CSARELTGNQPQHF. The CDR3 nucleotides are TGCAGTGCTAGAGAACTGACAGGGAATCAGCCCCAGCATTTT.

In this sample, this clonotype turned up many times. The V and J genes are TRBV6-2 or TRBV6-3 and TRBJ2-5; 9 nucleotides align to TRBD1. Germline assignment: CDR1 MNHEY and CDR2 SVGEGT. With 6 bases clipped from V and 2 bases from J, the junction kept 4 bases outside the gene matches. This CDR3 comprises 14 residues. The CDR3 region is CASRGTGRQETQYF. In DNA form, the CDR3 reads TGTGCCAGCAGAGGGACAGGGCGTCAAGAGACCCAGTACTTC.

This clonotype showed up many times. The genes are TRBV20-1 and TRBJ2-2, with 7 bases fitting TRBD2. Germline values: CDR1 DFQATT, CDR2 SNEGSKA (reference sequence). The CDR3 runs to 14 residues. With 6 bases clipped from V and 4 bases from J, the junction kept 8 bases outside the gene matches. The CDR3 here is CSAWSGGITGELFF. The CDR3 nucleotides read TGCAGTGCCTGGTCCGGGGGGATCACCGGGGAGCTGTTTTTT.